This TCR beta chain appears in the sequencing data of a study of T cell responses to AZD1222 COVID-19 vaccine (dated by TCRdb to about 2021). Describing the broader study: A total of under 250 trial participants underwent TCR sequencing, of whom roughly 210 had received two doses of AZD1222 and some 25 had received two doses of the MenACWY control vaccine. Trial participants were enrolled by age into 18-55, 56-69 and 70-plus year subgroups, with roughly 150, 30 and 60 TCR-sequenced participants respectively.

CDR1 and CDR2 are read off the germline V gene (reference sequence) as SEHNR and FQNEAQ. Deletion took 3 bases off V and 2 bases off J, with a span of 14 bases between the germline ends. From cysteine to phenylalanine, the CDR3 is 15 amino acids long. Only the CDR3 DNA stays, 45 bases, in frame from base 1. The CDR3 regions of human TCRbeta chains were subjected to immunosequencing. The authors processed their data as follows. Repertoire TCRs were checked for matches against a reference library of SARS-CoV-2-specific TCRs that had been generated using the MIRA antigen-specificity platform. Breadth meant the fraction of unique TCRs that were SARS-CoV-2-associated, whereas depth meant the fraction of total T cells that were SARS-CoV-2-associated. Using the MIRA data, each spike-specific TCR was mapped to the spike region that the TCR reacts to and placed in a CD4 or CD8 class. Log10-transformed breadth and depth values were compared by one-way ANOVA with Sidak's multiple comparisons tests. Not all clones reach the TCRdb copy of this immuneACCESS table, which keeps in-frame sequences only. Checked studies attribute under half of the gap to unresolved V genes and leave the rest unexplained. The V and J calls and the clone size are those of that table, but D and trimming were determined from the DNA. Here the sample has 140,000 or so clones; about 92% occur a single time. The top ten clonotypes cover 12% of the sample.

A note on this clone: Its antigen remains undetermined. The sample holds no much larger clone one base away, and base qualities are not on file.

The time point label for this specimen denotes: sample from adult after SARS-CoV-2 infection, after symptom onset. A couple of convalescent COVID-19 patients, sampled after symptom onset from adults with prior SARS-CoV-2 infection, were also TCR-sequenced for comparison. Here is what the overall study found, with its caveats: A significant rise in spike-specific TCR breadth and depth was observed after two AZD1222 doses relative to day 0 and relative to MenACWY recipients. Participants were mostly white British, with more females than males. The authors suggested clonal diversity may have been underestimated. Because no day 14 peak-response samples were available, repertoires were characterized only after the peak T cell response. In the small 56-69-year group, the increase in depth fell short of significance, most likely because of low power. CD4 TCRs associated with the vaccine covered the entire spike protein, and the dominant responses were in regions 160-218 and 743-854. Nearly half of unique spike-specific TCRs reportedly recognized epitopes outside regions mutated in the B.1.351 and B.1.1.7 variants. Conclusions about previously exposed vaccinees were limited because only six AZD1222 recipients were SARS-CoV-2 seropositive at baseline.

This specimen was peripheral blood, taken after recovery from COVID-19. The V gene is TRBV7-9 and the J gene is TRBJ2-7, and TRBD1 may be the D gene, going by 6 matching bases. This TCR was recovered from an adult who had recovered from COVID-19. The sequenced DNA: TGTGCCAGCAGCTTCGAGGGGGACCGAGCCTACGAGCAGTACTTC. This translates into CASSFEGDRAYEQYF.